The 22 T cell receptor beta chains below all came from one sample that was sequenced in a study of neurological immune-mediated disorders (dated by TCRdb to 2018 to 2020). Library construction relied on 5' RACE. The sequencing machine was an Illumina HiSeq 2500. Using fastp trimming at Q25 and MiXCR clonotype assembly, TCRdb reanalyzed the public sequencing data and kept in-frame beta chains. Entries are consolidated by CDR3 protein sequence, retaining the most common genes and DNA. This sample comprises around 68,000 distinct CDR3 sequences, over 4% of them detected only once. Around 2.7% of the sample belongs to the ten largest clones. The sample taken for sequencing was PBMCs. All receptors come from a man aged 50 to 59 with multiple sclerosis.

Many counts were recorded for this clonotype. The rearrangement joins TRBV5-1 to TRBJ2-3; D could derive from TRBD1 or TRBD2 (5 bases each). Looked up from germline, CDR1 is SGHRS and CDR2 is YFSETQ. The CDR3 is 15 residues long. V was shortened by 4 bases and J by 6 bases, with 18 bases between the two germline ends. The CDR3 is CASSPTGTFADTQYF. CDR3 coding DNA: TGCGCCAGCAGCCCGACCGGGACCTTTGCCGATACGCAGTATTTT.

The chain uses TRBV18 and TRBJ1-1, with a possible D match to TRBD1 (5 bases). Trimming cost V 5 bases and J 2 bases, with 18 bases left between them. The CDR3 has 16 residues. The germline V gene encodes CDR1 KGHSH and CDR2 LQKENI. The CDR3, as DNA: TGTGCCAGCTCAACAGTTCCCGGACGGACAAACACTGAAGCTTTCTTT. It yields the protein CASSTVPGRTNTEAFF.

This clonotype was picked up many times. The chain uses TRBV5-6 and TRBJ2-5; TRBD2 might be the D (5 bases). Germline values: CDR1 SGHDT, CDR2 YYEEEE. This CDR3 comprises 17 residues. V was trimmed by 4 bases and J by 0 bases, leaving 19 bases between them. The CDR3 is CASSKRTTGKNQETQYF. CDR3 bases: TGTGCCAGCAGCAAAAGAACTACCGGGAAGAACCAAGAGACCCAGTACTTC. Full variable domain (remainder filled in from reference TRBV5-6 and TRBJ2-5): DAGVTQSPTHLIKTRGQQVTLRCSPKSGHDTVSWYQQALGQGPQFIFQYYEEEERQRGNFPDRFSGHQFPNYSSELNVNALLLGDSALYLCASSKRTTGKNQETQYFGPGTRLLVL.

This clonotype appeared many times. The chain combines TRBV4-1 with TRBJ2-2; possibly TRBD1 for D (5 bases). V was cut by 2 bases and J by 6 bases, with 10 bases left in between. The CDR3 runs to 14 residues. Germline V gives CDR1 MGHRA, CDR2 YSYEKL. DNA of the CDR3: TGCGCCAGCAGCCAATGGGGCAGGGCCGGGGAGCTGTTTTTT. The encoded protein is CASSQWGRAGELFF.

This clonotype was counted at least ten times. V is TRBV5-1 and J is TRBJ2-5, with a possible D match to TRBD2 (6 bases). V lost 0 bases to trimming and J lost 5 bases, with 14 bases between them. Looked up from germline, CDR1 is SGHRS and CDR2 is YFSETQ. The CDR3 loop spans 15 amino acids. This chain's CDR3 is CASSLAADAGETQYF. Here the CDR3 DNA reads TGCGCCAGCAGCTTGGCGGCAGACGCGGGGGAGACCCAGTACTTC.

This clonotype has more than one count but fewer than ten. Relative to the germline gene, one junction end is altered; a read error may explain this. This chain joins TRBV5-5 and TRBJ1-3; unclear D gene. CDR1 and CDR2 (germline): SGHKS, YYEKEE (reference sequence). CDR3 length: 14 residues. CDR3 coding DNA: TGTGCCAGCAGCTTGGTGTCAGGCGGAAAAACCATATATTTT. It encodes CASSLVSGGKTIYF.

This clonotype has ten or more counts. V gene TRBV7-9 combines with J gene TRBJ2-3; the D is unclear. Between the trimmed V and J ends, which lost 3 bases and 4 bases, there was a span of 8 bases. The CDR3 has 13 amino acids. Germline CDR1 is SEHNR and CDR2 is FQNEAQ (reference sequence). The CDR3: CASSLGFPDTQYF. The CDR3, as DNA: TGTGCCAGCAGCTTGGGATTCCCAGATACGCAGTATTTT.

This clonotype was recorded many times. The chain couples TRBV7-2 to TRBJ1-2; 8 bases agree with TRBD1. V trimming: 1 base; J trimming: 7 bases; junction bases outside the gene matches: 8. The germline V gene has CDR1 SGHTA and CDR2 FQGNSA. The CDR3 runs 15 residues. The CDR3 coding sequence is TGTGCCAGCAGCTTAGAACCTCAGGGGGCGGTTGGCTACACCTTC. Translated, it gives CASSLEPQGAVGYTF.

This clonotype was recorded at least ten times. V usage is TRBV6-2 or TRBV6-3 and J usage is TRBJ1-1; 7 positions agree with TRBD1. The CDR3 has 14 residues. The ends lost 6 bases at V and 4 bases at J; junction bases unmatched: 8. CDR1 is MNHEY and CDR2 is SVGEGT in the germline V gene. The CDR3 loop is CASRPTGAITEAFF. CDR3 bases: TGTGCCAGCAGACCCACAGGGGCGATCACTGAAGCTTTCTTT.

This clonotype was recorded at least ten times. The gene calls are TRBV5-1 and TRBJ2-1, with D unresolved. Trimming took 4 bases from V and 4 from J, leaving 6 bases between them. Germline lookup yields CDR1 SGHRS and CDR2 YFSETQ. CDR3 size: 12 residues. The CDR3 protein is CASSLEYNEQFF. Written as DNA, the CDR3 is TGCGCCAGCAGCCTTGAATACAATGAGCAGTTCTTC.

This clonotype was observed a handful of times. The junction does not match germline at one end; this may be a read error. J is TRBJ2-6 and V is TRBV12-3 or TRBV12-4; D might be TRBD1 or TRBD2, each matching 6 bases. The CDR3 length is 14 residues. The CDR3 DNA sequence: TGTGCCAGCAGTCTAGCGTCAGGGGCCAAAGTCCTGACTTTC. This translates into CASSLASGAKVLTF.

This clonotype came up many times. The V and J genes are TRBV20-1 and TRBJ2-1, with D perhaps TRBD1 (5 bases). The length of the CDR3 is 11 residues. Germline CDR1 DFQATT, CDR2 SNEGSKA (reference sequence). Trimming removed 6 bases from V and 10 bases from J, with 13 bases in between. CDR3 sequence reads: CSATTWGEQFF. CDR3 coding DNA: TGCAGTGCCACTACTTGGGGCGAGCAGTTCTTC.

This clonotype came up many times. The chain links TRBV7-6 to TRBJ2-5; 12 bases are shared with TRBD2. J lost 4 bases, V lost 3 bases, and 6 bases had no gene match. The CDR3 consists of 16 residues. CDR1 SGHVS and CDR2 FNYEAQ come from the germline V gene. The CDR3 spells CASSFTSGGRSETQYF. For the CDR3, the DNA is TGTGCCAGCAGCTTCACTAGCGGGGGGCGGTCAGAGACCCAGTACTTC. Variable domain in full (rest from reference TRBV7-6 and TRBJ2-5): GAGVSQSPRYKVTKRGQDVALRCDPISGHVSLYWYRQALGQGPEFLTYFNYEAQQDKSGLPNDRFSAERPEGSISTLTIQRTEQRDSAMYRCASSFTSGGRSETQYFGPGTRLLVL.

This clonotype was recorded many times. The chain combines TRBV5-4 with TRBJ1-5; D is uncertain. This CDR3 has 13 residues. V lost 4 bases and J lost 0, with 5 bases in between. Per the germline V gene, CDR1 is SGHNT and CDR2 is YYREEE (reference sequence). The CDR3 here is CASSPDSNQPQHF. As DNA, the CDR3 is TGTGCCAGCAGCCCTGATAGCAATCAGCCCCAGCATTTT.

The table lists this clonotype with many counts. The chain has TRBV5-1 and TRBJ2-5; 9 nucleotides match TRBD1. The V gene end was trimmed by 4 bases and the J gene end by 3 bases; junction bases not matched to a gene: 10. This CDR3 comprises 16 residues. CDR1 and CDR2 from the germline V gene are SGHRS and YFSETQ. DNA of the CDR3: TGCGCCAGCAGCCGAGGTCCGACAGGGGGAGAAGAGACCCAGTACTTC. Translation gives CASSRGPTGGEETQYF.

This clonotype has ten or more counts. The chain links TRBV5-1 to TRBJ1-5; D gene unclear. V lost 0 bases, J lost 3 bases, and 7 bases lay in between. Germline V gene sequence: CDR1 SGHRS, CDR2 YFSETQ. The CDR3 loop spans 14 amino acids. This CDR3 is CASSLEGYNQPQHF. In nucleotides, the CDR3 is TGCGCCAGCAGCTTGGAAGGCTACAATCAGCCCCAGCATTTT. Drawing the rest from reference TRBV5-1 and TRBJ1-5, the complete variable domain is KAGVTQTPRYLIKTRGQQVTLSCSPISGHRSVSWYQQTPGQGLQFLFEYFSETQRNKGNFPGRFSGRQFSNSRSEMNVSTLELGDSALYLCASSLEGYNQPQHFGDGTRLSIL.

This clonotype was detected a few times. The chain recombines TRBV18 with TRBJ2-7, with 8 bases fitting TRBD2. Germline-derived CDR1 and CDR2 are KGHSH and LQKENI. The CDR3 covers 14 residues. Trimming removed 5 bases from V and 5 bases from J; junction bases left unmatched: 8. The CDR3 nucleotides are TGTGCCAGCTCAGCGACGGGGGGGAGGAACGAGCAGTACTTC. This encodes CASSATGGRNEQYF.

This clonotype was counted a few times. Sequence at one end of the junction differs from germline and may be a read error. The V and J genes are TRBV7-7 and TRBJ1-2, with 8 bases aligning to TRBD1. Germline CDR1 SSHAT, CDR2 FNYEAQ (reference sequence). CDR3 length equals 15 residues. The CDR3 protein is CASSREGQVNYGYTF. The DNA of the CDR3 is TGTGCTAGCAGTCGAGAGGGACAGGTCAACTATGGCTACACCTTC.

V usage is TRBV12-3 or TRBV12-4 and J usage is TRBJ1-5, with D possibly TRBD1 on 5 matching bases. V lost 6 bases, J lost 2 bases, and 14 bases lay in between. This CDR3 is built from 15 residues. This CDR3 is CASRGWGLGNQPQHF. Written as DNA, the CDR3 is TGTGCCAGCAGGGGGTGGGGGTTGGGCAATCAGCCCCAGCATTTT.

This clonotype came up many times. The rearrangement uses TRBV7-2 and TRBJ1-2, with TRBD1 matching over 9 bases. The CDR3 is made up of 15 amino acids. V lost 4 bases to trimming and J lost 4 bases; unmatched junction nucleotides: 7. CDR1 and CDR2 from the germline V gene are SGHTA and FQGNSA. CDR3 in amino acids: CASSSPGQGIYGYTF. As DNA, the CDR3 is TGTGCCAGCAGCTCACCGGGACAGGGTATCTATGGCTACACCTTC. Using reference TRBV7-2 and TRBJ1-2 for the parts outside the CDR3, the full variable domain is GAGVSQSPSNKVTEKGKDVELRCDPISGHTALYWYRQSLGQGLEFLIYFQGNSAPDKSGLPSDRFSAERTGGSVSTLTIQRTQQEDSAVYLCASSSPGQGIYGYTFGSGTRLTVV.

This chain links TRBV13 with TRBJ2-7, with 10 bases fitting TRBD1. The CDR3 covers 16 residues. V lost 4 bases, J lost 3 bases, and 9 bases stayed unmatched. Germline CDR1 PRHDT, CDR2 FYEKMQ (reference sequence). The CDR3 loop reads CASSYTKGTGVYEQYF. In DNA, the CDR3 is TGTGCCAGCAGCTACACCAAAGGGACAGGGGTCTACGAGCAGTACTTC.

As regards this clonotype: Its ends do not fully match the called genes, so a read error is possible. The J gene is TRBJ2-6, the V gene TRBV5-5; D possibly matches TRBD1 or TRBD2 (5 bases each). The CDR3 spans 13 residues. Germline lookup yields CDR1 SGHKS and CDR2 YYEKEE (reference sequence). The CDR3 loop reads CASRGVGAKVLTF. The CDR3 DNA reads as TGTGCCAGCAGAGGGGTCGGGGCCAAAGTCCTGACTTTC. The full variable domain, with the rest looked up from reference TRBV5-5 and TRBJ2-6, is DAGVTQSPTHLIKTRGQQVTLRCSPISGHKSVSWYQQVLGQGPQFIFQYYEKEERGRGNFPDRFSARQFPNYSSELNVNALLLGDSALYLCASRGVGAKVLTFGAGSRLTVL.